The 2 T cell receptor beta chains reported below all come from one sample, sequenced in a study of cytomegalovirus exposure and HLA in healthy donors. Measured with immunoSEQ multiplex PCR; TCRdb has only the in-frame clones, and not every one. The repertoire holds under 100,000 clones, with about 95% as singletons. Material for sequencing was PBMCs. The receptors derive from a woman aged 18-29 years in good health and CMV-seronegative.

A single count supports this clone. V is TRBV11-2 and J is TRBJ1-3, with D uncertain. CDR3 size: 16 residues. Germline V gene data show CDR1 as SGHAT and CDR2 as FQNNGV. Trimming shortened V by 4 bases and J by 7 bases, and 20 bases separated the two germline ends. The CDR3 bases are TGTGCCAGCAGCTCCTTTGGCAGCCTCCTCGGGAACACCATATATTTT. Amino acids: CASSSFGSLLGNTIYF.

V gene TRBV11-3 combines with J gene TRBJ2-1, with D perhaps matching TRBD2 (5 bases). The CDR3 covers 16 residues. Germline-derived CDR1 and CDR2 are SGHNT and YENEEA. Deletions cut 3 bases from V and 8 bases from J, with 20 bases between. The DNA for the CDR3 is TGTGCCAGCAGCTTGGGTAGCGTGGGGTCAGAGGATGAGCAGTTCTTC. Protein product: CASSLGSVGSEDEQFF.